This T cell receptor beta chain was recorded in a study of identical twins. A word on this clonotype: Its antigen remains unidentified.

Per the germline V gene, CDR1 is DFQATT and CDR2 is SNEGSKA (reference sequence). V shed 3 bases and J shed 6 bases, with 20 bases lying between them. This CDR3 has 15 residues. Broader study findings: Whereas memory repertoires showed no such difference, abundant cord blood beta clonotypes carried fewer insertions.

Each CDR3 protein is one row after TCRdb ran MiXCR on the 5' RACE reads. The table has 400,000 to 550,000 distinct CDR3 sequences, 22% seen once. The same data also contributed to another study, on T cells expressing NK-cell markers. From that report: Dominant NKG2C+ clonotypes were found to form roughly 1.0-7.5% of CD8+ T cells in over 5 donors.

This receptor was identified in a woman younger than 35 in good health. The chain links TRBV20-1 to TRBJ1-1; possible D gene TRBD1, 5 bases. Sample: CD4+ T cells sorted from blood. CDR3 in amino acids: CSARGVVAMRPEAFF. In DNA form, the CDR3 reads TGCAGTGCTAGGGGGGTGGTGGCCATGCGTCCTGAAGCTTTCTTT.